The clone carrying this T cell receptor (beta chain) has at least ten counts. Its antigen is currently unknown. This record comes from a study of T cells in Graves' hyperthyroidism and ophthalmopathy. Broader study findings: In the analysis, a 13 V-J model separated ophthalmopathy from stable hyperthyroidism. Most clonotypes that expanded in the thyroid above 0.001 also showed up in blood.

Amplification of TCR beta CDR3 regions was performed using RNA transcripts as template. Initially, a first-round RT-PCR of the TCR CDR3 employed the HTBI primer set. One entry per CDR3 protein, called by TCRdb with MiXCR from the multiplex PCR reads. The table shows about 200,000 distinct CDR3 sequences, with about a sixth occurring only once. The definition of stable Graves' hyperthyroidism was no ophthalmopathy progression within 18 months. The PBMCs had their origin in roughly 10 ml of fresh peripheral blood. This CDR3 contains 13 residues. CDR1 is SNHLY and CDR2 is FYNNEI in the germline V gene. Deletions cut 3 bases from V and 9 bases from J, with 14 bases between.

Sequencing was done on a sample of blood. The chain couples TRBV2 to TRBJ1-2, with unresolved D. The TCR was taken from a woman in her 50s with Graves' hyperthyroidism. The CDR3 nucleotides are TGTGCCAGCAGTGATGGTCGGACCCCTAGCTACACCTTC. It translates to CASSDGRTPSYTF.